This T cell receptor beta chain was profiled in a study of blood T cell repertoires in COVID-19. Study overall: From T cells, B-cell-depleted T cells, or PBMCs came the material, which was cDNA or gDNA.

The CDR3 consists of 16 residues. Germline V lookup: CDR1 LNHDA, CDR2 SQIVND (reference sequence). Unmatched junction bases numbered 4, after V lost 1 base and J lost 2 bases. As handled by the study authors: Estimates of nucleated cell counts were drawn from the amplification of reference gene primers. The method was immunoSEQ multiplex PCR; TCRdb's version includes in-frame clones alone and lacks a portion of them. D and trimming were read from the DNA, whereas the V and J calls and clone size are those reported in that table. Counted here are 130,000 to 150,000 clones, 70% to 90% occurring once; the ten biggest clones make up approximately 1.8%.

Material: peripheral blood. The rearrangement links TRBV19 to TRBJ2-3, with 9 bases identical to TRBD2. The receptor's source is a man between 65 and 85 years old with acute or convalescent COVID-19. CDR3 in amino acids: CASSIGLADITDTQYF. The CDR3 DNA is TGTGCCAGTAGTATAGGACTAGCGGATATCACAGATACGCAGTATTTT.